A single T cell receptor (beta chain) is shown here with its context. CDR1 and CDR2 from the germline V gene are SGHTA and FQGNSA. V shed 7 bases, J shed 0 bases, and the junction held 4 bases outside the gene matches. The CDR3 is 15 residues long. The data were obtained in a study of blood T cell repertoires in COVID-19. In the original processing: The authors estimated nucleated cell counts from reference gene primer amplification. Measured with immunoSEQ multiplex PCR; TCRdb has only the in-frame clones, and not every one. The V and J calls and clone size come from that table; D and trimming were worked out from the DNA. The sample lists 200,000 to 250,000 clones, roughly four fifths occurring once.

The clonotype originates from a woman of 80 years or more with COVID-19, enrolled during active disease. The chain combines TRBV7-2 with TRBJ1-5, with 9 bases aligning to TRBD1. Source material: peripheral blood. The CDR3 nucleotides are TGTGCCAGCACCCGGACAGGGGTTAGCAATCAGCCCCAGCATTTT. Its protein is CASTRTGVSNQPQHF. Based on the CDR3 plus reference TRBV7-2 and TRBJ1-5, the full variable domain is GAGVSQSPSNKVTEKGKDVELRCDPISGHTALYWYRQSLGQGLEFLIYFQGNSAPDKSGLPSDRFSAERTGGSVSTLTIQRTQQEDSAVYLCASTRTGVSNQPQHFGDGTRLSIL.